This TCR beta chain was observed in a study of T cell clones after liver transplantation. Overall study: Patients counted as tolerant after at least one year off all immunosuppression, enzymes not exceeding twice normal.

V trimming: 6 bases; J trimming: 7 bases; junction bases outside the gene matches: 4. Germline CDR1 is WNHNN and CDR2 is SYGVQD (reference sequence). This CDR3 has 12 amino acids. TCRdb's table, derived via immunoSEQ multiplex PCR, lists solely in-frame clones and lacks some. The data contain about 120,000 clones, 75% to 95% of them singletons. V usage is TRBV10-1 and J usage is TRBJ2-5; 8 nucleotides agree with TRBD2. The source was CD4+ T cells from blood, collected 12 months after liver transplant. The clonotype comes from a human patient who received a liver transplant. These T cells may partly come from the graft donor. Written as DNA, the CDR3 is TGCGCCAGCAGGTCCAGCGGGGGGACCCAGTACTTC. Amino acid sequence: CASRSSGGTQYF.